This is a list of T cell receptor beta chains from one sample in a study of OX40 agonist ivuxolimab in advanced cancers. This table comes from immunoSEQ multiplex PCR, and its TCRdb copy is limited to in-frame clones, with some not included. The table lists roughly 46,000 clones, 90% to 95% of them singletons. Sequencing was performed on CD4+ or CD8+ T cells sorted from blood, taken in a trial of the OX40 agonist ivuxolimab. The receptors were gathered from an adult with an advanced solid tumor such as melanoma, head and neck, liver or kidney cancer. Each CDR3 is given with its conserved first and last residue. The order of the fields is V gene, J gene, clone size, D gene, CDR3 protein, CDR3 DNA. D genes are given only for firm matches. Clone sizes are given selectively: once, few, many, or a class where the clone is expanded.

v_gene: TRBV10-3; j_gene: TRBJ2-5; abundance: .; d_gene: .; CDR3aa: CAISEGVAKETQYF; CDR3nt: TGTGCCATCAGTGAAGGGGTAGCAAAGGAGACCCAGTACTTC
v_gene: TRBV7-2; j_gene: TRBJ2-1; abundance: .; d_gene: TRBD2; CDR3aa: CASSLLAGGPDREFF; CDR3nt: TGTGCCAGCAGCTTACTAGCGGGGGGCCCAGACCGCGAGTTCTTC
v_gene: TRBV9; j_gene: TRBJ1-1; abundance: few; d_gene: .; CDR3aa: CASTPSHVNTEAFF; CDR3nt: TGTGCCAGCACTCCCTCCCACGTGAACACTGAAGCTTTCTTT
v_gene: TRBV1; j_gene: TRBJ2-5; abundance: .; d_gene: .; CDR3aa: CTSRSPGLQETQYF; CDR3nt: TGCACCAGCAGGTCTCCGGGTCTCCAAGAGACCCAGTACTTC
v_gene: TRBV28; j_gene: TRBJ1-1; abundance: .; d_gene: TRBD1; CDR3aa: CASSIRPGQRFEAFF; CDR3nt: TGTGCCAGCAGTATCAGACCGGGACAGCGTTTTGAAGCTTTCTTT
v_gene: TRBV6-1; j_gene: TRBJ2-7; abundance: once; d_gene: .; CDR3aa: CASSEGAPYEQYF; CDR3nt: TGTGCCAGCAGTGAGGGAGCTCCCTACGAGCAGTACTTC
v_gene: TRBV19; j_gene: TRBJ2-3; abundance: .; d_gene: .; CDR3aa: CASIITPANLHIDTQYF; CDR3nt: TGTGCCAGTATCATTACCCCAGCCAACCTCCACATAGATACGCAGTATTTT
v_gene: TRBV6-5; j_gene: TRBJ1-1; abundance: .; d_gene: TRBD1; CDR3aa: CASPRGGGLGTEAFF; CDR3nt: TGTGCCAGCCCTAGGGGAGGGGGCCTGGGCACTGAAGCTTTCTTT
v_gene: TRBV4-3; j_gene: TRBJ2-2; abundance: .; d_gene: TRBD1; CDR3aa: CASSQDVRGLAGELFF; CDR3nt: TGCGCCAGCAGCCAAGATGTGAGGGGGCTTGCCGGGGAGCTGTTTTTT
v_gene: TRBV7-9; j_gene: TRBJ2-5; abundance: medium-sized; d_gene: TRBD1; CDR3aa: CASSSLTGYGETQYF; CDR3nt: TGTGCCAGCAGCTCTCTGACAGGGTATGGAGAGACCCAGTACTTC
v_gene: TRBV5-1; j_gene: TRBJ2-7; abundance: once; d_gene: TRBD2; CDR3aa: CASSPGLAGAFPHEQYF; CDR3nt: TGCGCCAGCAGCCCCGGACTAGCGGGAGCGTTTCCCCACGAGCAGTACTTC
v_gene: TRBV2; j_gene: TRBJ2-2; abundance: .; d_gene: .; CDR3aa: CASERRNTGELFF; CDR3nt: TGTGCCAGCGAGAGGAGGAACACCGGGGAGCTGTTTTTT
v_gene: TRBV7-9; j_gene: TRBJ1-1; abundance: .; d_gene: .; CDR3aa: CASSLLQGEAFF; CDR3nt: TGTGCCAGCAGCTTACTCCAGGGCGAAGCTTTCTTT
v_gene: TRBV30; j_gene: TRBJ1-1; abundance: few; d_gene: .; CDR3aa: CAWSVTPNTEAFF; CDR3nt: TGTGCCTGGAGTGTAACGCCGAACACTGAAGCTTTCTTT
v_gene: TRBV4-3; j_gene: TRBJ2-3; abundance: .; d_gene: TRBD2; CDR3aa: CASSQDVREVDTQYF; CDR3nt: TGCGCCAGCAGCCAAGATGTCCGGGAGGTAGATACGCAGTATTTT
v_gene: TRBV6-5; j_gene: TRBJ1-1; abundance: once; d_gene: .; CDR3aa: CASSYSGAVNTEAFF; CDR3nt: TGTGCCAGCAGTTACTCGGGGGCGGTGAACACTGAAGCTTTCTTT
v_gene: TRBV7-6; j_gene: TRBJ2-1; abundance: .; d_gene: TRBD2; CDR3aa: CASSLVGSGGLPYNEQFF; CDR3nt: TGTGCCAGCAGCTTAGTGGGTAGCGGGGGTTTGCCCTACAATGAGCAGTTCTTC
v_gene: TRBV29-1; j_gene: TRBJ2-4; abundance: .; d_gene: .; CDR3aa: CSVEWPSKNIQYF; CDR3nt: TGCAGCGTTGAATGGCCTTCCAAAAACATTCAGTACTTC